The rows below give T cell receptor beta chains drawn from one sample of a study of blood T cell repertoires in COVID-19. The table came from immunoSEQ multiplex PCR; TCRdb's copy has only in-frame clones and leaves some out. The data hold over 150,000 clones, with approximately 80% observed a single time. Sequenced material: peripheral blood. Every receptor here comes from a man aged 60-69 years with acute or convalescent COVID-19. The CDR3 runs from the conserved cysteine through the conserved F or W. Each record gives: clone size, J gene, V gene, D gene, CDR3 protein, CDR3 DNA. The D gene is left open where the match is weak. Clone size is given for some rows only: seen once, a few or many times, or a class if the clone is expanded.

clone_size: once; j_call: TRBJ1-4; v_call: TRBV20-1; d_call: NA; cdr3_aa: CSASPGEKLFF; cdr3_nt: TGCAGTGCTAGCCCCGGTGAAAAACTGTTTTTT
clone_size: NA; j_call: TRBJ1-1; v_call: TRBV2; d_call: NA; cdr3_aa: CATVDRLNTEAFF; cdr3_nt: TGTGCCACAGTCGACAGGCTGAACACTGAAGCTTTCTTT
clone_size: NA; j_call: TRBJ1-4; v_call: TRBV29-1; d_call: NA; cdr3_aa: CSVEGGRGNEKLFF; cdr3_nt: TGCAGCGTTGAAGGAGGCAGGGGCAATGAAAAACTGTTTTTT
clone_size: NA; j_call: TRBJ1-1; v_call: TRBV25-1; d_call: TRBD1; cdr3_aa: CASRVDRAAFF; cdr3_nt: TGTGCCAGCAGAGTGGACAGGGCAGCTTTCTTT
clone_size: NA; j_call: TRBJ2-1; v_call: TRBV6-6; d_call: TRBD1; cdr3_aa: CASRRQDRVSDEQFF; cdr3_nt: TGTGCCAGCAGACGGCAGGACAGGGTTAGCGATGAGCAGTTCTTC
clone_size: NA; j_call: TRBJ2-1; v_call: TRBV29-1; d_call: TRBD1; cdr3_aa: CSGVTGKGEQFF; cdr3_nt: TGCAGCGGGGTGACAGGGAAAGGTGAGCAGTTCTTC
clone_size: few; j_call: TRBJ1-6; v_call: TRBV10-2; d_call: NA; cdr3_aa: CASSAAGDNSPLHF; cdr3_nt: TGCGCCAGCAGTGCAGCAGGTGACAATTCACCCCTCCACTTT
clone_size: NA; j_call: TRBJ1-1; v_call: TRBV5-1; d_call: NA; cdr3_aa: CASSLTGNTEAFF; cdr3_nt: TGCGCCAGCAGCTTGACCGGGAACACTGAAGCTTTCTTT
clone_size: few; j_call: TRBJ2-2; v_call: TRBV24-1; d_call: NA; cdr3_aa: CATSDPRTQLGTGELFF; cdr3_nt: TGTGCCACCAGTGATCCTCGGACTCAGCTGGGCACCGGGGAGCTGTTTTTT
clone_size: NA; j_call: TRBJ1-1; v_call: TRBV4-1; d_call: NA; cdr3_aa: CASSHLQGGTEAFF; cdr3_nt: TGCGCCAGCAGCCATCTCCAGGGCGGCACTGAAGCTTTCTTT
clone_size: NA; j_call: TRBJ2-3; v_call: TRBV9; d_call: NA; cdr3_aa: CASSVEGATDTQYF; cdr3_nt: TGTGCCAGCAGCGTAGAAGGGGCTACAGATACGCAGTATTTT
clone_size: NA; j_call: TRBJ1-2; v_call: TRBV24-1; d_call: TRBD1; cdr3_aa: CATSRTGADYGYTF; cdr3_nt: TGTGCCACCAGCCGTACAGGGGCAGACTATGGCTACACCTTC
clone_size: NA; j_call: TRBJ1-1; v_call: TRBV18; d_call: NA; cdr3_aa: CASSPQQGTFNTEAFF; cdr3_nt: TGTGCCAGCTCACCACAACAGGGCACTTTTAACACTGAAGCTTTCTTT
clone_size: NA; j_call: TRBJ2-3; v_call: TRBV6-5; d_call: NA; cdr3_aa: CASSHTSPGSDTQYF; cdr3_nt: TGTGCCAGCAGTCATACGTCGCCGGGGTCAGATACGCAGTATTTT
clone_size: NA; j_call: TRBJ1-5; v_call: TRBV6-5; d_call: NA; cdr3_aa: CASGGGTYYNQPQHF; cdr3_nt: TGTGCCAGCGGCGGAGGTACCTACTACAATCAGCCCCAGCATTTT
clone_size: NA; j_call: TRBJ1-1; v_call: TRBV10-3; d_call: NA; cdr3_aa: CAISESQGSNTEAFF; cdr3_nt: TGTGCCATCAGTGAGTCCCAGGGGTCCAACACTGAAGCTTTCTTT
clone_size: once; j_call: TRBJ1-5; v_call: TRBV7-9; d_call: NA; cdr3_aa: CASSLGVGQADQPQHF; cdr3_nt: TGTGCCAGCAGCTTAGGGGTCGGTCAGGCCGATCAGCCCCAGCATTTT
clone_size: NA; j_call: TRBJ1-3; v_call: TRBV3-1/TRBV3-2; d_call: NA; cdr3_aa: CASSQDYRASGNTIYF; cdr3_nt: TGTGCCAGCAGCCAAGACTACAGGGCCTCTGGAAACACCATATATTTT